Listed below are T cell receptor beta chains from one sample, sequenced in a study of patients and donors after allogeneic stem cell transplantation. A single record per CDR3 protein comes from TCRdb applying MiXCR to the RT-PCR reads. The sample shows about 960,000 distinct CDR3 sequences, more than 15% of them seen only once. What was sequenced was blood, either unsorted or a sorted T cell fraction (not recorded which). These receptors were taken from a human donor who was either an allogeneic HSCT recipient or a stem cell or donor lymphocyte infusion donor (not recorded which). It is not recorded whose cells these are; they may come from a transplant donor. The CDR3 runs from the conserved cysteine through the conserved F or W. D genes are given only for firm matches. Some rows have no size entry. The others give once, few or many, or a class for an expanded clone.

j_call | v_call | d_call | clone_size | cdr3_aa | cdr3_nt
TRBJ1-1 | TRBV20-1 | . | . | CSAREGSIMNTEAFF | TGCAGTGCTAGAGAAGGCAGCATCATGAACACTGAAGCTTTCTTT
TRBJ1-1 | TRBV12-3/TRBV12-4 | . | . | CASSPLKLQAFF | TGTGCCAGCAGTCCCCTTAAACTGCAAGCTTTCTTT
TRBJ2-2 | TRBV12-3/TRBV12-4 | TRBD2 | . | CASSSGTIGNTGELFF | TGTGCCAGCAGTTCCGGGACTATCGGGAACACCGGGGAGCTGTTTTTT
TRBJ2-7 | TRBV25-1 | TRBD2 | . | CASSGIRSGANSYEQYF | TGTGCCAGCAGTGGCATAAGGAGCGGGGCGAACTCCTACGAGCAGTACTTC
TRBJ2-1 | TRBV6-2/TRBV6-3 | . | few | CASTIAREQFF | TGTGCCAGCACGATTGCAAGGGAGCAGTTCTTC
TRBJ2-7 | TRBV12-3/TRBV12-4 | . | few | CASSLTLGSYEQYF | TGTGCCAGCAGTTTAACGCTAGGCTCCTACGAGCAGTACTTC
TRBJ2-2 | TRBV27 | . | . | CASGRRANTGELFF | TGTGCCAGCGGGCGTAGGGCGAACACCGGGGAGCTGTTTTTT
TRBJ2-3 | TRBV5-1 | . | few | CASSSKRGSSSTDTQYF | TGCGCCAGCAGCTCAAAGCGCGGCTCGTCTAGCACAGATACGCAGTATTTT
TRBJ1-5 | TRBV20-1 | . | few | CSARGDVLNQPQHF | TGCAGTGCTAGGGGGGATGTGCTCAATCAGCCCCAGCATTTT
TRBJ1-6 | TRBV2 | TRBD1 | few | CASKSRGKSLHF | TGTGCCAGCAAGAGCAGGGGGAAATCCCTCCACTTT
TRBJ2-7 | TRBV4-3 | . | . | CASSRGQSSEQYF | TGCGCCAGCAGCCGAGGACAGTCTTCTGAGCAGTACTTC
TRBJ1-2 | TRBV11-3 | . | . | CASSPGDGEVTGYTF | TGTGCCAGCAGTCCAGGGGACGGCGAGGTAACTGGCTACACCTTC
TRBJ2-2 | TRBV5-1 | TRBD1 | many | CASSSRDRLFPKNTGELFF | TGCGCCAGCAGCAGCCGGGACAGACTATTCCCCAAGAACACCGGGGAGCTGTTTTTT
TRBJ1-1 | TRBV28 | . | . | CASSLGGATGTEAFF | TGTGCCAGCAGTTTAGGGGGGGCTACGGGCACTGAAGCTTTCTTT
TRBJ1-1 | TRBV6-4 | . | few | CASSAYNPGPKPNTEAFF | TGTGCCAGCAGTGCCTACAATCCGGGACCAAAACCGAACACTGAAGCTTTCTTT
TRBJ1-3 | TRBV7-2 | . | . | CASSLDRTSGNTIYF | TGTGCCAGCAGCCTAGACAGGACCTCTGGAAACACCATATATTTT
TRBJ1-1 | TRBV6-2/TRBV6-3 | . | . | CASSYSSGLVIMNTEAFF | TGTGCCAGCAGTTACTCGAGTGGGTTAGTGATCATGAACACTGAAGCTTTCTTT
TRBJ2-5 | TRBV29-1 | TRBD1 | few | CSGYRGGETQYF | TGCAGCGGCTACAGGGGCGGGGAGACCCAGTACTTC
TRBJ2-7 | TRBV6-1 | . | . | CASKGPRGRGNSYEQYF | TGTGCCAGCAAGGGGCCCCGCGGACGGGGGAACTCCTACGAGCAGTACTTC
TRBJ1-1 | TRBV5-1 | . | few | CASSLDPGMNTEAFF | TGCGCCAGCAGCTTGGATCCAGGGATGAACACTGAAGCTTTCTTT
TRBJ2-1 | TRBV24-1 | TRBD2 | . | CATRDTSGRANEQFF | TGTGCCACCAGAGACACTAGCGGGAGAGCCAATGAGCAGTTCTTC
TRBJ2-3 | TRBV27 | . | many | CASTARAGTSTDTQYF | TGTGCCAGCACCGCTAGGGCGGGGACTAGCACAGATACGCAGTATTTT
TRBJ1-3 | TRBV9 | . | . | CASSPSGPPSGNTIYF | TGTGCCAGCAGCCCCAGTGGGCCGCCGTCTGGAAACACCATATATTTT
TRBJ2-7 | TRBV2 | . | few | CASSEITGGQYF | TGTGCCAGCAGTGAAATAACCGGGGGGCAGTACTTC
TRBJ1-2 | TRBV6-5 | . | . | CASSYRDNYGYTF | TGTGCCAGCAGTTACAGGGATAACTATGGCTACACCTTC
TRBJ2-7 | TRBV9 | TRBD1 | few | CASSRTGTETYEQYF | TGTGCCAGCAGCAGAACCGGGACAGAGACCTACGAGCAGTACTTC
TRBJ1-5 | TRBV24-1 | . | . | CATSREGPNQPQHF | TGTGCCACCAGCAGGGAGGGTCCCAATCAGCCCCAGCATTTT
TRBJ2-1 | TRBV10-3 | . | many | CAISSPEGWDNEQFF | TGTGCCATCAGTTCTCCGGAGGGGTGGGACAATGAGCAGTTCTTC
TRBJ1-2 | TRBV9 | . | . | CASSVEPHGGYTF | TGTGCCAGCAGCGTAGAACCCCACGGGGGCTACACCTTC
TRBJ2-7 | TRBV7-2 | TRBD1 | . | CASSFGQGAPRPLEQYF | TGTGCCAGCAGCTTCGGACAGGGGGCTCCCCGGCCCCTAGAGCAGTACTTC
TRBJ2-3 | TRBV20-1 | . | few | CSASDKGKGTQYF | TGCAGTGCCTCGGACAAGGGGAAAGGTACGCAGTATTTT
TRBJ1-2 | TRBV5-8 | . | many | CASSLIRGHYGYTF | TGTGCCAGCAGCTTGATCCGGGGCCACTATGGCTACACCTTC
TRBJ1-1 | TRBV12-3/TRBV12-4 | . | many | CASTPSGQYEAFF | TGTGCCAGCACCCCTTCCGGGCAATATGAAGCTTTCTTT
TRBJ2-2 | TRBV30 | . | few | CAWSPTTGELFF | TGTGCCTGGAGTCCTACCACCGGGGAGCTGTTTTTT
TRBJ1-6 | TRBV28 | TRBD1 | . | CASSSPGQGRVYNSPLHF | TGTGCCAGCAGTTCCCCCGGACAGGGTAGAGTCTATAATTCACCCCTCCACTTT
TRBJ1-5 | TRBV5-1 | TRBD1 | . | CASSSHRDRGYSNQPQHF | TGCGCCAGCAGCTCCCACCGGGACAGGGGTTATAGCAATCAGCCCCAGCATTTT
TRBJ1-2 | TRBV6-1 | . | . | CASNRGGYGYTF | TGTGCCAGCAATCGGGGGGGGTATGGCTACACCTTC
TRBJ1-2 | TRBV27 | . | many | CASSPNGVNYGYTF | TGTGCCAGCAGTCCGAACGGGGTTAACTATGGCTACACCTTC
TRBJ1-4 | TRBV3-1 | . | . | CASSQDLHRNEKLFF | TGTGCCAGCAGCCAAGATCTACACCGTAATGAAAAACTGTTTTTT
TRBJ2-3 | TRBV7-6 | . | . | CASSPRPRGLSGDTQYF | TGTGCCAGCAGCCCCCGTCCGCGGGGCCTAAGTGGAGATACGCAGTATTTT
TRBJ1-3 | TRBV12-3/TRBV12-4 | . | few | CASSNSRNTIYF | TGTGCCAGCAGCAACTCCCGGAACACCATATATTTT
TRBJ2-2 | TRBV21-1 | . | few | CASSTLGLDNTGELFF | TGTGCCAGCAGTACACTCGGACTGGATAACACCGGGGAGCTGTTTTTT
TRBJ2-5 | TRBV12-3/TRBV12-4 | . | few | CASSARVPNRETQYF | TGTGCCAGCAGTGCGAGGGTCCCTAATCGGGAGACCCAGTACTTC